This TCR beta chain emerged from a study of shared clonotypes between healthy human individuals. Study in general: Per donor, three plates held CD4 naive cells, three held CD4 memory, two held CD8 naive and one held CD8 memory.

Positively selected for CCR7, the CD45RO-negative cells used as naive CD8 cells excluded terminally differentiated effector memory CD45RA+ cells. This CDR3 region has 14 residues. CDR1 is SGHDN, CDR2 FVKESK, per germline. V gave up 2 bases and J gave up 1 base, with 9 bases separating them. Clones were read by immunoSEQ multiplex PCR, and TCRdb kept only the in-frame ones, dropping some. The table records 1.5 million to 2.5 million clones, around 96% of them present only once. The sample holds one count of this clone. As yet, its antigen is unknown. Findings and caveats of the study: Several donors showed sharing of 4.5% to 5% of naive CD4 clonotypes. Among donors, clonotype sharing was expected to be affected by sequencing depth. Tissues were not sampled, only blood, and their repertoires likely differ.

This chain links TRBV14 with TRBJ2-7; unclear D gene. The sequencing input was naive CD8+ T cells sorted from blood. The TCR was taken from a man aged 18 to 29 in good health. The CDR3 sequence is CASSQLKESYEQYF. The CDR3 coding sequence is TGTGCCAGCAGCCAACTCAAGGAATCCTACGAGCAGTACTTC.